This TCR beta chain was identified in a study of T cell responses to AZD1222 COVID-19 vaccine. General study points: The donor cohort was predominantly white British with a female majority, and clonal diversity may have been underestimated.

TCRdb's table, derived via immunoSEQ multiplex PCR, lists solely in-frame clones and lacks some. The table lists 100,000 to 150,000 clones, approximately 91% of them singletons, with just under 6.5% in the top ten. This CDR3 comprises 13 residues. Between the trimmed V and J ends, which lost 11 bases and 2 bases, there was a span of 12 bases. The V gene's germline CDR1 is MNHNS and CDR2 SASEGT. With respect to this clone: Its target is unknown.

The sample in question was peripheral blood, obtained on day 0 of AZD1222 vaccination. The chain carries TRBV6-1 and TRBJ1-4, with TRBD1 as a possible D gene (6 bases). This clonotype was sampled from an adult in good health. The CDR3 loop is CAGRRGTNEKLFF. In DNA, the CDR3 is TGTGCCGGTCGGAGGGGGACTAATGAAAAACTGTTTTTT.